The TCR beta chain described here comes from a study of cytomegalovirus exposure and HLA in healthy donors. Study background: The study's early data release held 80 million to 95 million unique TCRs from HLA-typed donors.

The V gene end was trimmed by 5 bases and the J gene end by 2 bases; junction bases not matched to a gene: 5. This CDR3 spans 16 amino acids. CDR1 is MDHEN, CDR2 SYDVKM, per germline. The study's findings and limits: Among immune exposure information, only CMV serostatus was available.

This clone appeared a few times. Antigen: not known. Researchers ran the PCR with 60 Vbeta and 13 Jbeta primers. Produced via immunoSEQ multiplex PCR; TCRdb's table is partial and in-frame only. The data contain approximately 140,000 clones, under 75% of them singletons. This TCR was recovered from a woman aged 55-70 years in good health and CMV-seropositive. Sequencing input: PBMCs. The V and J genes are TRBV28 and TRBJ2-7; 14 nucleotides align to TRBD2. The CDR3 DNA is TGTGCCAGCAGTCCACCGACTAGCGGGAGGGCCTACGAGCAGTACTTC. It yields the protein CASSPPTSGRAYEQYF. The full variable domain, completed using reference TRBV28 and TRBJ2-7, is DVKVTQSSRYLVKRTGEKVFLECVQDMDHENMFWYRQDPGLGLRLIYFSYDVKMKEKGDIPEGYSVSREKKERFSLILESASTNQTSMYLCASSPPTSGRAYEQYFGPGTRLTVT.